The clone carrying this T cell receptor (beta chain) turned up a few times. Generated by immunoSEQ multiplex PCR, the TCRdb table keeps only in-frame clones and is missing some. The sample has 40,000 to 50,000 clones, 86% seen once; the top ten hold 9.5% to 13%. The CDR3 consists of 16 residues. V gave up 5 bases and J gave up 5 bases; unmatched junction bases: 12. Germline V gene lookup returns CDR1 SEHNR and CDR2 FQNEAQ (reference sequence). These data originate in a study of OX40 agonist ivuxolimab in advanced cancers. In the study overall: A mean age of about 59 years, range about 20 to 85, was recorded, and roughly 83% were male.

This sequence originates from an adult with an advanced solid tumor such as melanoma, head and neck, liver or kidney cancer. The specimen was CD4+ or CD8+ T cells sorted from blood, collected in a trial of the OX40 agonist ivuxolimab. The chain recombines TRBV7-9 with TRBJ1-5; 7 bases fit TRBD1. DNA for the CDR3: TGTGCCAGCAGCGACGTACGACAGGGAGCCGATCAGCCCCAGCATTTT. Its translation is CASSDVRQGADQPQHF.